This TCR beta chain was observed in a study of shared clonotypes between healthy human individuals (dated by TCRdb to about 2020). With regard to the full study: The cohort comprised a couple of women and three men aged 18 to 49 years. For each donor, CD4 naive and CD4 memory were each run on three plates, CD8 naive on two plates, and CD8 memory on one plate. To estimate repertoire size and how much clonotype sharing occurs between individuals, the study deeply sequenced the blood TCR repertoires of five healthy adults. To increase sequencing depth and limit assay-specific biases, TCR repertoire library preparation and sequencing were carried out by different laboratories using diverse techniques. Per donor, leukapheresis produced somewhere between about 0.94 and 9.5 billion PBMCs. Beyond this particular receptor, the publication reports: Because the study included a small number of donors, the genetic and exposure-history diversity represented was limited. Rarefaction of sorted-subset datasets indicated incomplete sequencing despite the large sequencing depth. Sharing across a few donors was observed for around 4.8% of naive CD4, over 3% of naive CD8, 2% to 2.5% of memory CD4, and around 0.44% of memory CD8 clonotypes. Based on pairwise subsampling, the degree of clonotype sharing among donors was expected to be affected by sequencing depth. Estimated clonotype richness was generally larger for naive than for memory subsets. Higher generation probabilities were observed for clonotypes shared by all four sorted-subset donors than for non-shared clonotypes. Only blood was sampled, and tissue TCR repertoires likely differ from those in blood.

CD8 naive samples consisted of CD45RO-negative cells that were positively selected for CCR7, yielding a CD45RA+CCR7+ population without TemRA cells. The donors were healthy, HIV-negative adults with no recently reported acute infections or vaccinations. Only Caucasian adults living in Nashville, Tennessee, USA were represented among the donors. Blood was obtained by leukapheresis, after which PBMCs were separated by Ficoll-Histopaque density gradient centrifugation and cryopreserved in liquid nitrogen vapor phase. Analytical flow cytometry was used to check the purity and quantity of every magnetically sorted T cell population. Each sorted fraction had its genomic DNA isolated and then quantified by UV absorbance on a Nanodrop 2000c. About this clone: Its binding antigen is unknown. No base qualities exist here, and no much larger clone lies one base off it.

Using the deep immunoSEQ assay, multiplex PCR amplified TCR CDR3 regions from genomic DNA. Extracted genomic DNA from each cell subset was spread evenly across all wells of several immunoSEQ 96-well plates, with each plate serving as a replicate. For sorted subsets, about 220 ng of genomic DNA, equivalent to around 30,000 T cell genomes, went into each replicate PCR. The purified libraries were quantified using a Qubit 3.0 fluorometer, sized with a Bioanalyzer 2100, and then quantified again using the KAPA Library Quantification kit. Every immunoSEQ 96-well plate was sequenced on a separate single-read 150-cycle Illumina NextSeq 550 flow cell. As for the original processing: Because only junctional sequences without quality scores were contained in the immunoSEQ output, filtering matching that applied to full-length reads could not be performed. To assign V/J genes and CDR3, sequences were annotated against IMGT germline references using PyIR, a Python wrapper for IgBLAST v1.9. Reads were removed for weak V/J assignments (E-value above 1e-6), missing CDR3, stop codons, out-of-frame junctions, or ambiguous translated residues. V3J clonotypes were defined by identical inferred V gene, J gene, and CDR3 amino acid sequence. The percentage overlap between two repertoires was calculated by dividing the number of shared unique clonotypes by the size of the smaller repertoire. Repertoire richness was assessed with RTK rarefaction, the Chao1 estimator, and Recon v2.1 estimates of unobserved clonotypes. OLGA was used to compute generation probabilities for all TCRbeta clonotypes that the gDNA method yielded from four donors. TCRdb's version of the immuneACCESS table is confined to in-frame rearrangements and falls short of the full clone set. An unresolved V gene accounts for under half of the shortfall where checked; the remainder is of unknown origin. V, J and clone size derive from that table, while D and trimming were established from the DNA sequence. This sample is represented by around 2.1 million clones; under 95% of them were singletons. The ten largest account for about 1.5% of the sample.

The germline V gene encodes CDR1 MGHRA and CDR2 YSYEKL. Taken from cysteine to phenylalanine, the CDR3 has 17 residues. Only CDR3 DNA remains: 51 bases, in frame from the first base. From V the trimming removes 0 bases and from J it removes 4 bases, while the gene matches leave 8 bases of the junction unaccounted for. This clonotype originated in a man between 18 and 29 years old in good health. Some clones in this sample may be carry-over from other donors' samples. The specimen was naive CD8+ T cells from PBMCs. Read against the paper, the sample's cell subset or site label means: CD45RA+CCR7+. The chain is assembled from TRBV4-1 and TRBJ2-1; the junction holds 8 bases that match TRBD2. The DNA is TGCGCCAGCAGCCAAGATCCGAGTAGCGGGACTTACAATGAGCAGTTCTTC. Its product reads: CASSQDPSSGTYNEQFF.